The clone carrying this TCR beta chain was detected once. Produced via immunoSEQ multiplex PCR; TCRdb's table is partial and in-frame only. The repertoire has tens of thousands of clones, 85% to 90% of them found once; the top ten carry 7.5% to 8%. The sample originates from a study of control samples from healthy donors and cancer patients. The V and J ends lost 0 bases and 6 bases respectively, with 7 bases between them. The germline gives CDR1 SGDLS, CDR2 YYNGEE. The length of the CDR3 is 13 residues. Sequencing used blood. This sequence was found in a woman in her sixties in good health. V usage is TRBV9 and J usage is TRBJ2-1; possible D gene TRBD1, 6 bases. The CDR3 reads CASSVGGRNEQFF. The DNA of the CDR3 is TGTGCCAGCAGCGTAGGGGGGCGCAATGAGCAGTTCTTC. The full variable domain, its missing parts supplied by reference TRBV9 and TRBJ2-1, is DSGVTQTPKHLITATGQRVTLRCSPRSGDLSVYWYQQSLDQGLQFLIQYYNGEERAKGNILERFSAQQFPDLHSELNLSSLELGDSALYFCASSVGGRNEQFFGPGTRLTVL.